One and the same sample provided the 22 T cell receptor beta chains below, sequenced in a study of beta chain features in type 1 diabetes. Expressed TCRB transcripts got sequenced, as all isolated RNA was reverse transcribed. The method was immunoSEQ multiplex PCR; TCRdb's version includes in-frame clones alone and lacks a portion of them. The sample carries 160,000 or so clones, 50% to 70% recorded once. General study points: In all four CD4+ subsets, TCRB CDR3 length was significantly, moderately reduced in type 1 diabetes.

These receptors have no identified antigens. Sequencing was carried out using naive CD4+ T cells from blood. These receptors originate from a young man with type 1 diabetes.

This clone has just one count. This chain connects TRBV11-2 to TRBJ2-5; 9 bases are a match to TRBD1. Per the germline V gene, CDR1 is SGHAT and CDR2 is FQNNGV. The CDR3 totals 15 residues. J lost 3 bases, V lost 5 bases, and 7 bases had no gene match. CDR3 sequence: CASSVGTGNKETQYF. CDR3 DNA: TGTGCCAGCAGCGTAGGGACAGGGAATAAAGAGACCCAGTACTTC.

The chain combines TRBV5-4 with TRBJ2-5, with D tentatively TRBD1 (6 bases). CDR3 length: 14 amino acids. With 4 bases removed from V and 2 bases from J, the gap between germline ends came to 12 bases. Per the germline V gene, CDR1 is SGHNT and CDR2 is YYREEE (reference sequence). CDR3 DNA: TGTGCCAGCAGCCTACAGGGAAAACAAGAGACCCAGTACTTC. This sequence encodes CASSLQGKQETQYF.

This clone was counted between two and nine times. The chain employs TRBV30 and TRBJ2-7; a possible D gene is TRBD1 (6 bases). This CDR3 has 14 residues. Trimming removed 0 bases from V and 2 bases from J, with 11 bases in between. Germline values: CDR1 GTSNPN, CDR2 SVGIG (reference sequence). CDR3 sequence (DNA): TGTGCCTGGAGTGTAGCAGGGGTAACCTACGAGCAGTACTTC. Translated: CAWSVAGVTYEQYF.

This clone was found a few times. The gene calls are TRBV27 and TRBJ2-3; D remains ambiguous. This CDR3 has 13 amino acids. The V end was cut by 6 bases, the J end by 0 bases, with 7 bases between. In germline, CDR1 is MNHEY, CDR2 SMNVEV (reference sequence). CDR3 nucleotide sequence: TGTGCCAGCAGACTACCTAGCACAGATACGCAGTATTTT. It specifies CASRLPSTDTQYF.

This clone was detected only a few times. CDR3 nucleotide sequence: TGTGCCAGTAGCTCCTCAGGGACAGGGAGCACAGATACGCAGTATTTT. Amino acids: CASSSSGTGSTDTQYF. V usage is TRBV19 and J usage is TRBJ2-3; TRBD1 matches at 9 bases. Germline lookup yields CDR1 LNHDA and CDR2 SQIVND (reference sequence). V gave up 6 bases and J gave up 0 bases; unmatched junction bases: 7. This CDR3 has 16 residues.

The chain employs TRBV29-1 and TRBJ1-1; 7 bases align to TRBD1. CDR1 and CDR2 (germline): SQVTM, ANQGSEA. The CDR3 is made up of 12 amino acids. J gave up 12 bases and V 6 bases, and 13 bases lay outside the gene matches. The CDR3 DNA reads TGCAGCGTCGGATCGCGGGACAGCCATCCTTTCTTT. This sequence encodes CSVGSRDSHPFF.

The chain links TRBV30 to TRBJ1-1; 8 positions match TRBD1. The CDR3 covers 12 residues. Trimming cost V 8 bases and J 0 bases; bases outside gene matches: 2. Germline V gene sequence: CDR1 GTSNPN, CDR2 SVGIG (reference sequence). CDR3 protein: CAMDRVNTEAFF. The CDR3 DNA reads as TGTGCCATGGACAGGGTGAACACTGAAGCTTTCTTT. Based on the CDR3 plus reference TRBV30 and TRBJ1-1, the full variable domain is SQTIHQWPATLVQPVGSPLSLECTVEGTSNPNLYWYRQAAGRGLQLLFYSVGIGQISSEVPQNLSASRPQDRQFILSSKKLLLSDSGFYLCAMDRVNTEAFFGQGTRLTVV.

CDR3 residues: CASSTAGLGANVLTF. The CDR3 DNA reads as TGTGCCAGTAGTACTGCGGGGCTCGGGGCCAACGTCCTGACTTTC. The rearrangement joins TRBV19 to TRBJ2-6; D is possibly TRBD2 (6 bases). Between the trimmed V and J ends, which lost 4 bases and 4 bases, there was a span of 11 bases. Germline CDR1 LNHDA, CDR2 SQIVND (reference sequence). There are 15 residues in the CDR3.

The chain recombines TRBV7-2 with TRBJ2-6; D is unresolved. Trimming cost V 1 base and J 0 bases, with 4 bases left between them. The CDR3 has 15 amino acids. Germline V gene data show CDR1 as SGHTA and CDR2 as FQGNSA. In DNA, the CDR3 is TGTGCCAGCAGCTTAGGGAACTCTGGGGCCAACGTCCTGACTTTC. This translates into CASSLGNSGANVLTF. The whole variable domain, filled in from reference TRBV7-2 and TRBJ2-6, reads GAGVSQSPSNKVTEKGKDVELRCDPISGHTALYWYRQSLGQGLEFLIYFQGNSAPDKSGLPSDRFSAERTGGSVSTLTIQRTQQEDSAVYLCASSLGNSGANVLTFGAGSRLTVL.

This chain links TRBV5-1 with TRBJ2-4; D unresolved. Germline V gene data show CDR1 as SGHRS and CDR2 as YFSETQ. V lost 5 bases, J lost 1 base, and 4 bases lay in between. This CDR3 spans 12 amino acids. This chain's CDR3 is CASRDAKNIQYF. CDR3 nucleotides: TGCGCCAGCAGGGACGCCAAAAACATTCAGTACTTC.

V gene TRBV18 combines with J gene TRBJ1-6; 8 bases map to TRBD1. V lost 4 bases to trimming and J lost 6 bases; unmatched junction nucleotides: 5. Germline V lookup: CDR1 KGHSH, CDR2 LQKENI. The CDR3 is made up of 15 amino acids. Here the CDR3 DNA reads TGTGCCAGCTCACTGGGACAGGCTGGTAATTCACCCCTCCACTTT. The encoded protein is CASSLGQAGNSPLHF. Filled out from reference TRBV18 and TRBJ1-6, the complete variable domain reads NAGVMQNPRHLVRRRGQEARLRCSPMKGHSHVYWYRQLPEEGLKFMVYLQKENIIDESGMPKERFSAEFPKEGPSILRIQQVVRGDSAAYFCASSLGQAGNSPLHFGNGTRLTVT.

This clone turned up a few times. V gene TRBV29-1 combines with J gene TRBJ1-1; no reliable D call. The CDR3 is made up of 13 amino acids. V was shortened by 6 bases and J by 1 base, with 12 bases between the two germline ends. Germline lookup yields CDR1 SQVTM and CDR2 ANQGSEA. The CDR3 sequence: CSVSGVGNTEAFF. The CDR3 DNA is TGCAGCGTCTCCGGGGTGGGGAACACTGAAGCTTTCTTT. The variable domain in full, with the rest retrieved from reference TRBV29-1 and TRBJ1-1, is SAVISQKPSRDICQRGTSLTIQCQVDSQVTMMFWYRQQPGQSLTLIATANQGSEATYESGFVIDKFPISRPNLTFSTLTVSNMSPEDSSIYLCSVSGVGNTEAFFGQGTRLTVV.

The chain recombines TRBV30 with TRBJ1-4; 7 bases are a match to TRBD1. Germline loops: CDR1 GTSNPN, CDR2 SVGIG (reference sequence). J lost 8 bases, V lost 3 bases, and 3 bases had no gene match. The CDR3 consists of 12 residues. CDR3 residues: CAWSPGGEKLFF. CDR3 sequence (DNA): TGTGCCTGGAGCCCAGGGGGAGAAAAACTGTTTTTT. Complete variable domain (other parts from reference TRBV30 and TRBJ1-4): SQTIHQWPATLVQPVGSPLSLECTVEGTSNPNLYWYRQAAGRGLQLLFYSVGIGQISSEVPQNLSASRPQDRQFILSSKKLLLSDSGFYLCAWSPGGEKLFFGSGTQLSVL.

The chain couples TRBV9 to TRBJ2-5; maybe TRBD1 (5 bases). V lost 2 bases, J lost 1 base, and 9 bases lay in between. The CDR3 is made up of 14 amino acids. Germline V gene sequence: CDR1 SGDLS, CDR2 YYNGEE. The chain's CDR3 is CASSVTDRQETQYF. In nucleotides, the CDR3 is TGTGCCAGCAGCGTGACAGATCGCCAAGAGACCCAGTACTTC.

The V and J genes are TRBV29-1 and TRBJ2-3; 16 positions agree with TRBD2. Germline V gene lookup returns CDR1 SQVTM and CDR2 ANQGSEA. V trimming: 7 bases; J trimming: 8 bases; junction bases outside the gene matches: 6. The CDR3 covers 14 residues. The CDR3 region is CSATGLAGGATQYF. In nucleotides, the CDR3 is TGCAGCGCTACGGGACTAGCGGGGGGGGCTACGCAGTATTTT.

This clone came up a few times. The rearrangement links TRBV2 to TRBJ2-5; D is possibly TRBD1 (5 bases). Germline lookup yields CDR1 SNHLY and CDR2 FYNNEI. This CDR3 spans 10 amino acids. V was trimmed by 5 bases and J by 7 bases, leaving 5 bases between them. The CDR3 region has the DNA TGTGCCAGCAGTACAGGGACCCAGTACTTC. This sequence encodes CASSTGTQYF.

The chain employs TRBV29-1 and TRBJ2-3, with D possibly being TRBD1 or TRBD2 (5 bases each). Germline V gene data show CDR1 as SQVTM and CDR2 as ANQGSEA. The CDR3 totals 14 residues. V lost 7 bases, J lost 2 bases, and 16 bases lay in between. The CDR3 coding sequence is TGCAGCGCCCGGGACGCAGGCCTCACAGATACGCAGTATTTT. Its translation is CSARDAGLTDTQYF.

This clone has only one observation. V gene TRBV25-1 combines with J gene TRBJ2-3; D unclear. V gave up 5 bases and J gave up 1 base, with 19 bases separating them. Germline V gene lookup returns CDR1 MGHDK and CDR2 SYGVNS. The CDR3 covers 17 residues. The DNA for the CDR3 is TGTGCCAGCAGTTCCGAACCCTATAGGGCCCGCACAGATACGCAGTATTTT. Translated: CASSSEPYRARTDTQYF.

The rearrangement uses TRBV15 and TRBJ1-2; D gene unclear. Germline V gives CDR1 LNHNV, CDR2 YYDKDF (reference sequence). Between the trimmed V and J ends, which lost 5 bases and 4 bases, there was a span of 8 bases. This CDR3 has 12 residues. This CDR3 reads CATSLDAYGYTF. CDR3 nucleotide sequence: TGTGCCACCAGCCTGGACGCCTATGGCTACACCTTC.

The CDR3 reads CASSFIGQGVNEQFF. The CDR3 coding sequence is TGTGCCAGCAGCTTCATAGGACAGGGGGTCAATGAGCAGTTCTTC. The chain joins TRBV7-2 to TRBJ2-1; TRBD1 matches at 10 bases. CDR3 length: 15 amino acids. Unmatched junction bases numbered 5, after V lost 3 bases and J lost 6 bases. Germline CDR1 and CDR2: SGHTA and FQGNSA.

V usage is TRBV23-1 and J usage is TRBJ2-5, with unresolved D. TRBV23-1 is reported as an ORF; its role is uncertain. This CDR3 has 17 amino acids. V dropped 6 bases and J dropped 0 bases, with 20 bases sitting between them. The chain's CDR3 is CASSQSPYFENQETQYF. The CDR3 DNA reads as TGCGCCAGCAGCCAGTCCCCCTACTTTGAGAACCAAGAGACCCAGTACTTC.

This clone was picked up a small number of times. As DNA, the CDR3 is TGTGCCTGGAGTGTATTATCGGGGGCAGATACGCAGTATTTT. Residues: CAWSVLSGADTQYF. This chain uses TRBV30 with TRBJ2-3, with D perhaps TRBD2 (6 bases). Looked up from germline, CDR1 is GTSNPN and CDR2 is SVGIG (reference sequence). V was trimmed by 0 bases and J by 4 bases, leaving 11 bases between them. This CDR3 contains 14 residues.